This passage covers 3 T cell receptor beta chains from one sample sequenced in a study of Ad26.COV2.S vaccination and SARS-CoV-2 variants (dated by TCRdb to the early 2020s). Preparation of the library involved the immunoSEQ multiplex PCR assay. TCRdb limited this immuneACCESS table to in-frame rearrangements with V and J called. A share of clones is missing; checked studies link under half to unresolved V genes, and the rest is unexplained. The sample table records 350,000 to 500,000 clones; about 90% of these occur just once. The biggest ten clones account for roughly 4.3% of the sample. The treatment or condition label, read with the paper, signifies: 15 to 20 received Ad26.COV2.S at low or high dose, single or two shots; roughly five received placebo; per-sample allocation not given. For vaccine and placebo recipients, repertoires were sequenced using samples collected on day 63 after the first injection.

The material was peripheral blood, obtained in a trial of Ad26.COV2.S vaccine versus placebo. The receptors stem from a person aged 18-60 years who received the Ad26.COV2.S COVID-19 vaccine or a placebo.

The rearrangement joins TRBV6-4 to TRBJ2-2, with TRBD2 matching over 12 bases. This CDR3 has 15 amino acids. V lost 6 bases and J lost 3; bases outside the gene matches: 2. CDR1 is MRHNA, CDR2 SNTAGT, per germline. CDR3 sequence reads: CASRRLAGDTGELFF. In DNA form, the CDR3 reads TGTGCCAGCAGAAGACTAGCGGGAGACACCGGGGAGCTGTTTTTT.

V usage is TRBV19 and J usage is TRBJ2-3, with TRBD2 matching over 8 bases. The CDR3 runs to 17 residues. The ends lost 3 bases at V and 4 bases at J; junction bases unmatched: 12. Germline CDR1 reads LNHDA; CDR2 reads SQIVND (reference sequence). The CDR3 loop reads CASSIGGVREDSDTQYF. Here the CDR3 DNA reads TGTGCCAGTAGTATCGGTGGTGTGCGGGAGGATTCAGATACGCAGTATTTT.

This chain links TRBV23-1 with TRBJ2-3, with 8 positions matching TRBD2. TRBV23-1 is an ORF for which the function is uncertain. This CDR3 spans 12 amino acids. CDR3 residues: CVLAESTDTQYF. CDR3 nucleotide sequence: TGCGTACTAGCGGAAAGCACAGATACGCAGTATTTT.